The source of this T cell receptor beta chain is a study of PD-1 blockade in classical Hodgkin lymphoma (dated by TCRdb to the early 2020s). Concerning the study at large: Nivolumab dosing was 3 mg/kg intravenously every 2 weeks, continuing until either disease progression or unacceptable toxicity. The study used TCR beta sequencing and CyTOF to define a peripheral blood immune signature of response to PD-1 blockade in classical Hodgkin lymphoma. The investigation overall reported the following: Patients starting nivolumab less than 1 year after ASCT had lower diversity and were excluded from later analyses to avoid confounding by immune reconstitution. The study covered only a single clinical trial cohort, and the causes of the repertoire differences, possibly disease activity or prior therapy, were still not defined. CD4+ but not CD8+ TCR diversity rose significantly by C4D1 (p=0.0027 vs p=0.16), most apparent in complete responders (p=0.02). Trial patients with a complete response had baseline diversity similar to that of newly diagnosed patients, while partial responders and progressors had significantly lower diversity. Newly diagnosed patients were reported to have lower baseline TCR diversity than healthy donors, and relapsed/refractory patients were reported to have lower baseline TCR diversity still.

This sample's time point label indicates: cycle 1 day 1 (C1D1), immediately before nivolumab initiation. Every trial patient had relapsed following autologous stem cell transplantation, and prior brentuximab vedotin exposure was what differed among cohorts A, B and C. The trial cohort included 55 to 65 patients with relapsed/refractory classical Hodgkin lymphoma, and each patient had a best overall response of complete response, partial response or progressive disease. In the multi-cohort phase II CheckMate 205 trial, trial patients received single-agent nivolumab. An independent review committee assessed best overall response using the 2007 International Working Group response criteria. Trial PBMCs were collected just before the start of nivolumab (C1D1) and during therapy at cycle 2 day 1 and cycle 4 day 1. Peripheral blood was collected in 8 mL Vacutainer Cell Preparation Tubes, from which PBMCs were isolated by centrifugation and then cryopreserved.

As regards this clone: Its antigen target is currently unknown. One base away there is no much larger clone; base qualities are not given. The same CDR3 is also encoded by other DNA sequences in this sample.

Genomic DNA was isolated using the Qiagen DNeasy kit from unsorted PBMCs as well as from negatively selected CD4+ and CD8+ fractions. Using primers that anneal to V and J segments, immunoSEQ multiplex PCR amplified the TCR beta CDR3 regions. A synthetic immune receptor repertoire was used to minimize amplification bias, and any residual bias was removed computationally once sequencing was done. The study's processing was this. Repertoire diversity was quantified as the Shannon entropy index using custom Python scripts. Unsorted, CD4+ and CD8+ repertoires were examined separately, except in combined analyses, for which CD4+ and CD8+ sequences were merged in silico. Clonal expansion was defined as a frequency increase of at least 2-fold after treatment compared with C1D1, and clones undetected at baseline were assigned a pseudocount of 0.5. Clones with 0 or 1 copy at C1D1 were classified as singleton clones, and clones with 2 or more copies were classified as non-singleton clones. Clones expanded in unsorted samples were assigned a CD4+, CD8+ or unknown annotation through matching of protein sequences in sorted samples from the same patient. Wilcoxon tests on paired samples were used to test changes in diversity from C1D1 to C4D1. TCRdb re-hosts the immuneACCESS table, in-frame sequences only. Its copies lack some clones; in the studies checked, an unresolved V gene accounts for under half of them, and the cause for the rest is not known. For V, J and clone size, that table is used; D and trimming come from the DNA. A total of tens of thousands of clones appear in this sample, about 89% of them only once. The top ten hold 22% of the sample.

This TCR was recovered from a human donor with classical Hodgkin lymphoma. The starting material was peripheral blood mononuclear cells (PBMCs), obtained at baseline.

The CDR3 region has the sequence CASSLGGGRTGELFF. Read as DNA, the sequence is TGCGCCAGCAGCCTCGGGGGAGGTAGAACCGGGGAGCTGTTTTTT. The chain is assembled from TRBV5-1 and TRBJ2-2; the best D guess is TRBD2, with 6 bases matching. CDR3 length: 15 amino acids, cysteine to phenylalanine. Of the read, only the CDR3 DNA is kept; its 45 bases are in frame from base 1. V sheds 4 bases and J sheds 5 bases, leaving 15 bases between their ends. Via the germline V gene, CDR1 is SGHRS and CDR2 YFSETQ.